A selection of T cell receptor beta chains follows, all from one sample in a study of identical twins. Via MiXCR, TCRdb re-called the 5' RACE reads, giving one row per CDR3 protein. Of around 570,000 distinct CDR3 sequences in the sample, over 8.5% were seen once. These same records also appear under a second study, on yellow fever vaccine responses in identical twins.

Sequencing was performed on PBMCs. These TCRs come from a young woman in good health. Both conserved end residues are part of each CDR3. A D gene is named only where the DNA matches it firmly. Rows give clone size only sometimes, using once, few, many, or a class for an expanded clone.

CDR3aa: CASSLRQYNSPLHF; CDR3nt: TGTGCCAGCAGCTTGCGACAGTATAATTCACCCCTCCACTTT; d_gene: -; v_gene: TRBV7-3; j_gene: TRBJ1-6; abundance: few
CDR3aa: CASSQRTSPNASPLHF; CDR3nt: TGTGCCAGCAGCCAACGGACCAGCCCTAATGCTTCACCCCTCCACTTT; d_gene: -; v_gene: TRBV3-1; j_gene: TRBJ1-6; abundance: -
CDR3aa: CSVERGRAGNEQFF; CDR3nt: TGCAGCGTTGAACGCGGGAGGGCCGGGAATGAGCAGTTCTTC; d_gene: TRBD2; v_gene: TRBV29-1; j_gene: TRBJ2-1; abundance: few
CDR3aa: CASSVEDRGNSPLHF; CDR3nt: TGTGCCAGCAGCGTAGAAGACAGGGGTAATTCACCCCTCCACTTT; d_gene: TRBD1; v_gene: TRBV9; j_gene: TRBJ1-6; abundance: -
CDR3aa: CASSQVSPTDTQYF; CDR3nt: TGCGCCAGCAGCCAAGTTAGTCCCACAGATACGCAGTATTTT; d_gene: -; v_gene: TRBV4-1; j_gene: TRBJ2-3; abundance: few
CDR3aa: CSAQYRGTVNTEAFF; CDR3nt: TGCAGCGCACAATACCGAGGGACAGTGAACACTGAAGCTTTCTTT; d_gene: TRBD1; v_gene: TRBV29-1; j_gene: TRBJ1-1; abundance: few
CDR3aa: CASSPRPGRLAHEQYF; CDR3nt: TGCGCCAGCAGCCCCCGACCGGGACGCTTGGCCCACGAGCAGTACTTC; d_gene: -; v_gene: TRBV4-1; j_gene: TRBJ2-7; abundance: -
CDR3aa: CASSLFDVDTQYF; CDR3nt: TGTGCCAGCAGCTTGTTTGACGTAGATACGCAGTATTTT; d_gene: -; v_gene: TRBV5-6; j_gene: TRBJ2-3; abundance: few
CDR3aa: CASSKLAGGPRASTDTQYF; CDR3nt: TGTGCCAGCAGTAAACTAGCGGGGGGGCCGCGGGCGAGCACAGATACGCAGTATTTT; d_gene: TRBD2; v_gene: TRBV28; j_gene: TRBJ2-3; abundance: -
CDR3aa: CASSFGSRSGANVLTF; CDR3nt: TGTGCCAGCAGTTTCGGCAGCCGCTCTGGGGCCAACGTCCTGACTTTC; d_gene: -; v_gene: TRBV12-3/TRBV12-4; j_gene: TRBJ2-6; abundance: -
CDR3aa: CSVGTGETEAFF; CDR3nt: TGCAGCGTGGGAACAGGGGAGACTGAAGCTTTCTTT; d_gene: TRBD1; v_gene: TRBV29-1; j_gene: TRBJ1-1; abundance: many
CDR3aa: CASSPSSSSSYNEQFF; CDR3nt: TGTGCCAGCAGTCCTAGCTCCTCGAGCTCCTACAATGAGCAGTTCTTC; d_gene: -; v_gene: TRBV11-2; j_gene: TRBJ2-1; abundance: many
CDR3aa: CAWGRGFSGYEQYF; CDR3nt: TGTGCCTGGGGACGCGGGTTTTCGGGCTACGAGCAGTACTTC; d_gene: -; v_gene: TRBV30; j_gene: TRBJ2-7; abundance: -
CDR3aa: CASGGSHSSYNEQFF; CDR3nt: TGTGCCAGCGGGGGCAGTCACAGTTCCTACAATGAGCAGTTCTTC; d_gene: -; v_gene: TRBV6-1; j_gene: TRBJ2-1; abundance: many
CDR3aa: CASSLEQFNTQYF; CDR3nt: TGTGCCAGCAGCTTAGAGCAATTTAATACGCAGTATTTT; d_gene: -; v_gene: TRBV7-8; j_gene: TRBJ2-3; abundance: many
CDR3aa: CSVRQPSSYEQYF; CDR3nt: TGCAGCGTTCGACAGCCGAGCTCCTACGAGCAGTACTTC; d_gene: -; v_gene: TRBV29-1; j_gene: TRBJ2-7; abundance: many
CDR3aa: CASSLALGVSEQFF; CDR3nt: TGTGCCAGCAGCTTAGCATTGGGGGTCAGTGAGCAGTTCTTC; d_gene: -; v_gene: TRBV7-9; j_gene: TRBJ2-1; abundance: few
CDR3aa: CASSPTKQGWTEAFF; CDR3nt: TGTGCCAGCTCACCTACTAAACAGGGGTGGACTGAAGCTTTCTTT; d_gene: TRBD1; v_gene: TRBV18; j_gene: TRBJ1-1; abundance: many
CDR3aa: CASTGASGPYEQYF; CDR3nt: TGTGCCAGCACGGGGGCTTCGGGTCCCTACGAGCAGTACTTC; d_gene: -; v_gene: TRBV28; j_gene: TRBJ2-7; abundance: few
CDR3aa: CASSPHAASPNSPLHF; CDR3nt: TGTGCCAGCAGCCCCCATGCGGCCAGCCCGAATTCACCCCTCCACTTT; d_gene: -; v_gene: TRBV9; j_gene: TRBJ1-6; abundance: -
CDR3aa: CASSLSGMVYNEQFF; CDR3nt: TGTGCCAGCAGTTTATCGGGGATGGTCTACAATGAGCAGTTCTTC; d_gene: -; v_gene: TRBV12-3/TRBV12-4; j_gene: TRBJ2-1; abundance: many
CDR3aa: CASSYGYRDLEETQYF; CDR3nt: TGTGCCAGCAGTTACGGTTACAGGGATTTGGAAGAGACCCAGTACTTC; d_gene: -; v_gene: TRBV6-5; j_gene: TRBJ2-5; abundance: -
CDR3aa: CASSANYGAGGSTDTQYF; CDR3nt: TGTGCCAGCAGCGCCAATTATGGGGCTGGCGGTTCCACAGATACGCAGTATTTT; d_gene: -; v_gene: TRBV11-2; j_gene: TRBJ2-3; abundance: few
CDR3aa: CASSQVTRVSNNEQFF; CDR3nt: TGTGCCAGCAGCCAAGTTACTAGGGTATCGAACAATGAGCAGTTCTTC; d_gene: -; v_gene: TRBV14; j_gene: TRBJ2-1; abundance: many
CDR3aa: CASSLYGRTSPLEIMPQHF; CDR3nt: TGTGCCAGCAGCCTTTATGGGAGGACATCCCCTTTGGAAATCATGCCCCAGCATTTT; d_gene: -; v_gene: TRBV27; j_gene: TRBJ1-5; abundance: few
CDR3aa: CASSPLLRGEQFF; CDR3nt: TGTGCCAGCAGCCCCTTACTGAGGGGTGAGCAGTTCTTC; d_gene: -; v_gene: TRBV3-1; j_gene: TRBJ2-1; abundance: few
CDR3aa: CATSDQAGDEDTQYF; CDR3nt: TGTGCCACCAGTGATCAAGCGGGAGATGAAGATACGCAGTATTTT; d_gene: TRBD2; v_gene: TRBV24-1; j_gene: TRBJ2-3; abundance: many
CDR3aa: CAIPGDRGTGAFF; CDR3nt: TGTGCCATCCCAGGGGACAGGGGAACTGGGGCTTTCTTT; d_gene: TRBD1; v_gene: TRBV28; j_gene: TRBJ1-1; abundance: -
CDR3aa: CASSLIPSSPRYNEQFF; CDR3nt: TGTGCCAGCAGCCTAATACCATCGTCCCCAAGGTACAATGAGCAGTTCTTC; d_gene: -; v_gene: TRBV7-9; j_gene: TRBJ2-1; abundance: few
CDR3aa: CASSITGPETQYF; CDR3nt: TGTGCCAGCAGCATCACCGGGCCAGAGACCCAGTACTTC; d_gene: -; v_gene: TRBV7-8; j_gene: TRBJ2-5; abundance: few
CDR3aa: CSVRDIFGEQYF; CDR3nt: TGCAGTGTCAGGGACATTTTCGGAGAGCAGTACTTC; d_gene: -; v_gene: TRBV20-1; j_gene: TRBJ2-7; abundance: -
CDR3aa: CASREDNSPLHF; CDR3nt: TGCGCCAGCAGAGAGGATAATTCACCCCTCCACTTT; d_gene: -; v_gene: TRBV5-1; j_gene: TRBJ1-6; abundance: -
CDR3aa: CASSYSKGKNEQYF; CDR3nt: TGTGCCAGCAGTTACTCGAAGGGGAAGAACGAGCAGTACTTC; d_gene: -; v_gene: TRBV6-5; j_gene: TRBJ2-7; abundance: few
CDR3aa: CSVEGQLYEQYF; CDR3nt: TGCAGCGTTGAAGGACAGTTATACGAGCAGTACTTC; d_gene: -; v_gene: TRBV29-1; j_gene: TRBJ2-7; abundance: few
CDR3aa: CSVELATNPGELFF; CDR3nt: TGCAGCGTTGAGCTAGCCACCAACCCCGGGGAGCTGTTTTTT; d_gene: -; v_gene: TRBV29-1; j_gene: TRBJ2-2; abundance: -
CDR3aa: CASRQGSSGANVLTF; CDR3nt: TGTGCCAGCAGGCAGGGAAGCTCTGGGGCCAACGTCCTGACTTTC; d_gene: -; v_gene: TRBV28; j_gene: TRBJ2-6; abundance: few
CDR3aa: CSVEPLAGGLGNEQFF; CDR3nt: TGCAGCGTTGAACCTTTAGCGGGGGGGCTGGGCAATGAGCAGTTCTTC; d_gene: TRBD2; v_gene: TRBV29-1; j_gene: TRBJ2-1; abundance: few
CDR3aa: CSVEARDYSYEQYF; CDR3nt: TGCAGCGTTGAAGCACGGGACTACTCCTACGAGCAGTACTTC; d_gene: TRBD2; v_gene: TRBV29-1; j_gene: TRBJ2-7; abundance: -
CDR3aa: CASSLVFNEQFF; CDR3nt: TGTGCCAGCAGTTTGGTCTTCAATGAGCAGTTCTTC; d_gene: -; v_gene: TRBV28; j_gene: TRBJ2-1; abundance: few
CDR3aa: CASSVEQGDGYTF; CDR3nt: TGTGCCAGCAGCGTAGAACAGGGAGATGGCTACACCTTC; d_gene: -; v_gene: TRBV9; j_gene: TRBJ1-2; abundance: few
CDR3aa: CASSQGPLKGQPQHF; CDR3nt: TGTGCCAGCAGCCAAGGTCCCTTGAAAGGCCAGCCCCAGCATTTT; d_gene: -; v_gene: TRBV4-2; j_gene: TRBJ1-5; abundance: many
CDR3aa: CSASFLAGQPSSYEQYF; CDR3nt: TGCAGTGCTAGTTTCCTAGCGGGGCAGCCAAGCTCCTACGAGCAGTACTTC; d_gene: TRBD2; v_gene: TRBV20-1; j_gene: TRBJ2-7; abundance: -
CDR3aa: CASSSGQGKGYTF; CDR3nt: TGTGCCAGCAGTTCGGGACAGGGTAAAGGCTACACCTTC; d_gene: TRBD1; v_gene: TRBV6-6; j_gene: TRBJ1-2; abundance: many
CDR3aa: CASSQDRRVLYEQYF; CDR3nt: TGCGCCAGCAGCCAAGATAGGCGGGTTCTGTACGAGCAGTACTTC; d_gene: -; v_gene: TRBV4-1; j_gene: TRBJ2-7; abundance: few
CDR3aa: CSARFGLAPRYNEQFF; CDR3nt: TGCAGTGCTAGATTCGGACTAGCCCCTCGATACAATGAGCAGTTCTTC; d_gene: TRBD2; v_gene: TRBV20-1; j_gene: TRBJ2-1; abundance: -
CDR3aa: CAWSIEGYEQYF; CDR3nt: TGTGCCTGGAGTATCGAGGGCTACGAGCAGTACTTC; d_gene: -; v_gene: TRBV30; j_gene: TRBJ2-7; abundance: -
CDR3aa: CASSATTGLGETQYF; CDR3nt: TGCGCCAGCAGTGCAACAACAGGGTTGGGAGAGACCCAGTACTTC; d_gene: -; v_gene: TRBV4-3; j_gene: TRBJ2-5; abundance: few
CDR3aa: CASSLIALETQYF; CDR3nt: TGTGCCAGCAGTTTAATCGCACTAGAGACCCAGTACTTC; d_gene: -; v_gene: TRBV12-3/TRBV12-4; j_gene: TRBJ2-5; abundance: -
CDR3aa: CAISVRSYNEQFF; CDR3nt: TGTGCCATCAGTGTACGCAGCTACAATGAGCAGTTCTTC; d_gene: -; v_gene: TRBV10-3; j_gene: TRBJ2-1; abundance: many